This T cell receptor (beta chain) came from a study of blood T cell repertoires in COVID-19. Study context: Whether acute or convalescent, the COVID-19 samples came from the United States, Italy and Spain. Nucleic acid was either cDNA or gDNA, and it came from T cells, B-cell-depleted T cells, or PBMCs.

TCRdb's copy holds only in-frame clones and misses some; the assay was immunoSEQ multiplex PCR. The sample holds around 280,000 clones; approximately 86% are singletons and the top ten take about 1.2%. The CDR3 loop spans 15 amino acids. Germline CDR1 SGHNT, CDR2 YYREEE (reference sequence). Germline trimming cut 2 bases from V and 5 bases from J; bases unmatched to any gene: 5. This sequence joins TRBV5-4 and TRBJ2-7, with 12 bases that match TRBD1. The sample comprised peripheral blood. This sequence was found in a man between 65 and 80 years old with acute or convalescent COVID-19. The CDR3 DNA is TGTGCCAGCAGCTTTAGGGACAGGGGGCTCCACGAGCAGTACTTC. This translates into CASSFRDRGLHEQYF.